This is a list of T cell receptor beta chains from one sample in a study of T cells in Graves' hyperthyroidism and ophthalmopathy. TCRdb re-derived calls from the multiplex PCR reads in MiXCR, one entry per CDR3 protein. The sample lists approximately 530,000 distinct CDR3 sequences, 16% occurring once. The material sequenced was blood. The source is a woman younger than 30 with Graves' hyperthyroidism. Each CDR3 is given with its conserved first and last residue. A D gene is named only where the DNA matches it firmly. The size of a clone is reported for some rows only, either as once, few or many, or as a class for expanded clones.

d_call | j_call | v_call | clone_size | cdr3_aa | cdr3_nt
. | TRBJ2-3 | TRBV10-2 | many | CASSDPSVPDTQYF | TGCGCCAGCAGTGACCCTAGCGTCCCAGATACGCAGTATTTT
. | TRBJ1-5 | TRBV2 | many | CASKRDRSDQPQHF | TGTGCCAGCAAACGAGACAGGAGCGATCAGCCCCAGCATTTT
TRBD2 | TRBJ2-1 | TRBV7-2 | many | CASSLIGGSIGNEQFF | TGTGCCAGCAGCTTAATTGGCGGGAGCATCGGCAATGAGCAGTTCTTC
. | TRBJ2-5 | TRBV18 | many | CASSPDETQYF | TGTGCCAGCAGCCCGGACGAGACCCAGTACTTC
TRBD1 | TRBJ1-5 | TRBV7-8 | many | CASSRRQGQPQHF | TGTGCCAGCAGCCGTAGACAGGGCCAGCCCCAGCATTTT
. | TRBJ1-2 | TRBV3-1 | many | CASSQEVIVYGYTF | TGTGCCAGCAGCCAAGAAGTGATTGTCTATGGCTACACCTTC
TRBD1 | TRBJ2-1 | TRBV20-1 | . | CSARAGTASSYNEQFF | TGCAGTGCTAGGGCCGGGACAGCGAGCTCCTACAATGAGCAGTTCTTC
. | TRBJ1-1 | TRBV12-3/TRBV12-4 | many | CASHRRQTMNTEAFF | TGTGCCAGCCATCGTCGGCAGACGATGAACACTGAAGCTTTCTTT
TRBD2 | TRBJ2-7 | TRBV24-1 | . | CATSPGTSVVEQYF | TGTGCCACCAGTCCTGGGACTAGCGTTGTGGAGCAGTACTTC
TRBD2 | TRBJ2-1 | TRBV6-5 | once | CASSYAGLACEQFF | TGTGCCAGCAGTTACGCGGGACTAGCGTGTGAGCAGTTCTTC
. | TRBJ1-1 | TRBV28 | few | CASRMIKSEAFF | TGTGCCAGCAGGATGATTAAGTCTGAAGCTTTCTTT
. | TRBJ1-5 | TRBV4-2 | few | CASSQVEGTGNQPQHF | TGTGCCAGCAGCCAAGTGGAGGGAACCGGCAATCAGCCCCAGCATTTT
. | TRBJ2-1 | TRBV28 | few | CASRGGEQFF | TGTGCCAGCAGAGGCGGCGAGCAGTTCTTC
. | TRBJ1-4 | TRBV7-3 | many | CASSLEGGEKLFF | TGTGCCAGCAGCCTCGAAGGGGGGGAAAAACTGTTTTTT
. | TRBJ2-7 | TRBV3-1 | many | CASSVSWGEDEQYF | TGTGCCAGCAGCGTGTCCTGGGGAGAGGACGAGCAGTACTTC
. | TRBJ2-7 | TRBV20-1 | few | CSARAFPYEQYF | TGCAGTGCTAGAGCCTTCCCCTACGAGCAGTACTTC
. | TRBJ2-5 | TRBV5-8 | . | CASSLQGLQETQYF | TGTGCCAGCAGCTTGCAGGGGTTACAGGAGACCCAGTACTTC
TRBD1 | TRBJ2-2 | TRBV27 | . | CASATGSGTGELFF | TGTGCCAGCGCGACAGGGTCCGGCACCGGGGAGCTGTTTTTT
TRBD1 | TRBJ1-5 | TRBV6-1 | few | CASREPRPGQGASQPQHF | TGTGCCAGCAGGGAACCCCGCCCGGGACAGGGGGCTAGTCAGCCCCAGCATTTT
. | TRBJ2-7 | TRBV11-3 | many | CASSLAGERHEQYF | TGTGCCAGCAGCTTAGCAGGGGAACGGCACGAGCAGTACTTC
. | TRBJ2-7 | TRBV7-9 | . | CASSFPAESSYEQYF | TGTGCCAGCAGCTTTCCAGCGGAGAGCTCCTACGAGCAGTACTTC
. | TRBJ2-1 | TRBV11-2 | many | CASSLEGTPYNEQFF | TGTGCCAGCAGCTTAGAGGGGACGCCGTACAATGAGCAGTTCTTC
TRBD1 | TRBJ1-1 | TRBV19 | . | CASPQTGGDLNTEAFF | TGTGCCAGTCCTCAGACAGGGGGAGATTTGAACACTGAAGCTTTCTTT
. | TRBJ2-2 | TRBV18 | many | CASSPPPAGELFF | TGTGCCAGCTCACCACCTCCAGCCGGGGAGCTGTTTTTT
. | TRBJ1-1 | TRBV10-3 | . | CAISEDANTEAFF | TGTGCCATCAGTGAGGACGCGAACACTGAAGCTTTCTTT
TRBD2 | TRBJ2-1 | TRBV28 | . | CASSPGRAGSGGSYNEQFF | TGTGCCAGCAGCCCCGGCAGGGCGGGTAGCGGGGGGTCCTACAATGAGCAGTTCTTC
. | TRBJ1-1 | TRBV12-3/TRBV12-4 | few | CASRDRSRDTEAFF | TGTGCCAGCAGAGACAGATCTCGGGACACTGAAGCTTTCTTT
TRBD1 | TRBJ2-1 | TRBV24-1 | many | CATSDLRGQGMDEQFF | TGTGCCACCAGTGACCTGAGGGGACAGGGTATGGATGAGCAGTTCTTC
. | TRBJ2-2 | TRBV6-2/TRBV6-3 | few | CASSPLGGTGELFF | TGTGCCAGCAGCCCACTAGGGGGGACCGGGGAGCTGTTTTTT